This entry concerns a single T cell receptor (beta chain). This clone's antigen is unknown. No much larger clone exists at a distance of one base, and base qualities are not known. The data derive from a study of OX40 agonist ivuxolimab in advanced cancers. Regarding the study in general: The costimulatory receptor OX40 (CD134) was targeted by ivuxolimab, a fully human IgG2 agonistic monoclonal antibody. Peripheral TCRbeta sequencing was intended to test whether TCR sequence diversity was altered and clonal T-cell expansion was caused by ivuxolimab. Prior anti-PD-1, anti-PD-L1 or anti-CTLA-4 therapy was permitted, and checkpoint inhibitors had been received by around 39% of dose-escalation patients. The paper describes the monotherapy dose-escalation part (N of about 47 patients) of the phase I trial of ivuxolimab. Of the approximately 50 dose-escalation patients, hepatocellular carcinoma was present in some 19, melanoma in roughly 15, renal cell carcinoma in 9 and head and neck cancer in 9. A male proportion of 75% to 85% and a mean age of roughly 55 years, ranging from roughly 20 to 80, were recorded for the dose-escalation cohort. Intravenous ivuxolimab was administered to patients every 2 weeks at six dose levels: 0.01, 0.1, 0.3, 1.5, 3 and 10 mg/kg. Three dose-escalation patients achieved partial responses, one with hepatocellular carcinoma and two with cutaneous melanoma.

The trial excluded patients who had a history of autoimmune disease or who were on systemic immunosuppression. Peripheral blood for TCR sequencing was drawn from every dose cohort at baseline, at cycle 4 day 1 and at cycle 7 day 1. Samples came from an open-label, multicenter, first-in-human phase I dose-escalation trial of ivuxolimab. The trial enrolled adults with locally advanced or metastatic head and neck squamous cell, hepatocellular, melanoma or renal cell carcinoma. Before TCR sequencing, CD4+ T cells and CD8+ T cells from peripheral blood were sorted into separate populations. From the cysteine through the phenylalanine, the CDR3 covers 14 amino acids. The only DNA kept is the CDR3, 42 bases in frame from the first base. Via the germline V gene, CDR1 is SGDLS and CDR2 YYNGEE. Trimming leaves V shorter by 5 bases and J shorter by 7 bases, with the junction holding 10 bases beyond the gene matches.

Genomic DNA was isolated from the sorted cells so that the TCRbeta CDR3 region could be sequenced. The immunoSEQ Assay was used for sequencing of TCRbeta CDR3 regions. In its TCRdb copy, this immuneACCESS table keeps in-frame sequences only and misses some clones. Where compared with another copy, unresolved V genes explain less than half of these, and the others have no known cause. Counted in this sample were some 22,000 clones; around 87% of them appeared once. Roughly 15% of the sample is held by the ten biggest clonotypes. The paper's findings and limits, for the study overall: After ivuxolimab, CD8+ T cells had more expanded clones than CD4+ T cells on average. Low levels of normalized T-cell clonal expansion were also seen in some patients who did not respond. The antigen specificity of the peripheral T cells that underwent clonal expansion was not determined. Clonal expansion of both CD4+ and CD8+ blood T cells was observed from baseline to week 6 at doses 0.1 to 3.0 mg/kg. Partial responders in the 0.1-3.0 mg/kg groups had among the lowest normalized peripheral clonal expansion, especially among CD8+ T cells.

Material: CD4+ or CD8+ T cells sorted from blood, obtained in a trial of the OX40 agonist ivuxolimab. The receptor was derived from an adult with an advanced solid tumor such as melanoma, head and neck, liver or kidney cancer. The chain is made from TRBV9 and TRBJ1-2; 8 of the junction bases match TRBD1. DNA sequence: TGTGCCAGCAGAGAGACAGGGGCCCCGTCTGGCTACACCTTC. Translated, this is CASRETGAPSGYTF.